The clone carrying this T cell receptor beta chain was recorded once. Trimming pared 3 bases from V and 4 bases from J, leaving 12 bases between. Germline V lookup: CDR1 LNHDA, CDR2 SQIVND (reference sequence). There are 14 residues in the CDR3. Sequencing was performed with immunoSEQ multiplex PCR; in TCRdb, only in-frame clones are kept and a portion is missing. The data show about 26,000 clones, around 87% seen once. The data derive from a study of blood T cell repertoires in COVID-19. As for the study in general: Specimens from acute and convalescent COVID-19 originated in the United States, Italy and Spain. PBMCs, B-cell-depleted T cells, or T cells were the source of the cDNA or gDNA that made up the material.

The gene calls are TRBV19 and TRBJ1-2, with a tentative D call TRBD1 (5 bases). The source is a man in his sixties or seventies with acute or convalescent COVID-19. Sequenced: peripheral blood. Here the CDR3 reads CASSIARVGYGYTF. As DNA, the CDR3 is TGTGCCAGTAGTATCGCCAGGGTAGGCTATGGCTACACCTTC.